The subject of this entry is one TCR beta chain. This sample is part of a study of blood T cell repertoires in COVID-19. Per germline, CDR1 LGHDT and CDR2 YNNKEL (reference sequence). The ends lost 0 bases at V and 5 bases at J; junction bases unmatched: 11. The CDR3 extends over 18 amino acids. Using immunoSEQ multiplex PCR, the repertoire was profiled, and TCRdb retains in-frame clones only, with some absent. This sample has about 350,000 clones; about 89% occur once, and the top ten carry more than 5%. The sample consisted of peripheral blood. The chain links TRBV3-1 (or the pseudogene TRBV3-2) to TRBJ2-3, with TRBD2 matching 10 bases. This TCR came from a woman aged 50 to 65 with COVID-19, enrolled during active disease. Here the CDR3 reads CASSQDRGTSVIQDTQYF. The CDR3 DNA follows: TGTGCCAGCAGCCAAGATCGGGGGACTAGCGTTATTCAAGATACGCAGTATTTT.